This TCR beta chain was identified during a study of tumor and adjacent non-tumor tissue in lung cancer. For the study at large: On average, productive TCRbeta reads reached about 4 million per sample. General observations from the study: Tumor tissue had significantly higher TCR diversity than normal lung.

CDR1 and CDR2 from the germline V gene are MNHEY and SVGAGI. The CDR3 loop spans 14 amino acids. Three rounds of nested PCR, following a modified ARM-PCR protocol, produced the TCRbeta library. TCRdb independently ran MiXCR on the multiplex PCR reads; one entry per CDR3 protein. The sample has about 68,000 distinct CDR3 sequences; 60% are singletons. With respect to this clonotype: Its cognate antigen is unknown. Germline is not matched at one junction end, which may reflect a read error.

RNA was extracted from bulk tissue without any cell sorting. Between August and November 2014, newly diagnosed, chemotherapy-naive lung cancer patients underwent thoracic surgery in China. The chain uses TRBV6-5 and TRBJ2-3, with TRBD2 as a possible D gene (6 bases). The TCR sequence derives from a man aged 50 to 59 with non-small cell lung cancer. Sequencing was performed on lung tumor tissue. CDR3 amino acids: CVSSYYGGDDTQYF. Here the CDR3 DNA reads TGTGTCAGCAGTTACTACGGGGGAGATGATACGCAGTATTTT.